One and the same sample provided the 27 T cell receptor beta chains below, sequenced in a study of blood T cell repertoires in COVID-19. This table comes from immunoSEQ multiplex PCR, and its TCRdb copy is limited to in-frame clones, with some not included. The sample lists approximately 61,000 clones, 60% to 85% occurring once. Material for sequencing was peripheral blood. The receptors were sampled from a human donor in a cohort sampled during active COVID-19.

This clone was seen just once. The genes are TRBV11-2 and TRBJ1-2; D is unresolved. Trimming left V 5 bases short and J 4 bases short, with 11 bases between. This CDR3 is 13 amino acids long. CDR1 SGHAT and CDR2 FQNNGV come from the germline V gene. The DNA for the CDR3 is TGTGCCAGCAGCGGGAGGGAAGCCTATGGCTACACCTTC. Its translation: CASSGREAYGYTF.

V usage is TRBV10-3 and J usage is TRBJ2-7; D is possibly TRBD1 (5 bases). Germline V lookup: CDR1 ENHRY, CDR2 SYGVKD. The CDR3 has 11 residues. V gave up 5 bases and J gave up 5 bases, with 7 bases separating them. The CDR3 protein is CAISTGHEQYF. CDR3 sequence (DNA): TGTGCCATCAGTACAGGTCACGAGCAGTACTTC.

This clone is a singleton in its sample. The chain uses TRBV15 and TRBJ2-1; 7 bases map to TRBD2. Trimming cost V 5 bases and J 6 bases; bases outside gene matches: 10. The germline V gene has CDR1 LNHNV and CDR2 YYDKDF (reference sequence). The CDR3 has 15 amino acids. The CDR3 sequence: CATSLVGGGSNEQFF. For the CDR3, the DNA is TGTGCCACCAGCTTAGTTGGGGGGGGAAGCAATGAGCAGTTCTTC.

V is TRBV5-1 and J is TRBJ2-3; D perhaps matches TRBD2 (5 bases). Germline-derived CDR1 and CDR2 are SGHRS and YFSETQ. V dropped 0 bases and J dropped 4 bases, with 9 bases sitting between them. The CDR3 has 14 residues. DNA for the CDR3: TGCGCCAGCAGCTTGGCCGGGGTGGCAGATACGCAGTATTTT. This translates into CASSLAGVADTQYF.

The sample holds a few counts of this clone. The rearrangement uses TRBV6-1 and TRBJ2-1; the match to TRBD1 covers 8 bases. The length of the CDR3 is 15 residues. Per the germline V gene, CDR1 is MNHNS and CDR2 is SASEGT. J lost 8 bases, V lost 1 base, and 7 bases had no gene match. The CDR3 coding sequence is TGTGCCAGCAGTGAAGGGTCAGGGGGCTTGGATGAGCAGTTCTTC. Residues: CASSEGSGGLDEQFF.

V usage is TRBV7-2 and J usage is TRBJ1-2; tentative D call: TRBD1 (5 bases). The CDR3 is made up of 16 amino acids. Per the germline V gene, CDR1 is SGHTA and CDR2 is FQGNSA. V was clipped by 0 bases and J by 1 base, with 12 bases between them. DNA of the CDR3: TGTGCCAGCAGCTTAGCCCCGGGGGGAGGTAACTATGGCTACACCTTC. This codes for CASSLAPGGGNYGYTF.

The V call is TRBV28, the J call TRBJ1-2; 7 bases are a match to TRBD1. CDR1 is MDHEN, CDR2 SYDVKM, per germline. This CDR3 contains 15 residues. The V segment lost 5 bases and the J segment 4 bases; nucleotides outside the gene matches: 10. The CDR3 protein is CASSLRGRQGYGYTF. CDR3 nucleotides: TGTGCCAGCAGTCTCAGGGGGAGGCAAGGCTATGGCTACACCTTC.

V usage is TRBV18 and J usage is TRBJ1-5; TRBD1 aligns across 10 bases. Losses at the gene ends were 4 bases for V and 6 bases for J; bases not matched to a gene: 6. The CDR3 has 15 residues. CDR1 KGHSH and CDR2 LQKENI come from the germline V gene. This chain's CDR3 is CASSRGQGQGQPQHF. As DNA, the CDR3 is TGTGCCAGCTCACGGGGACAGGGGCAGGGTCAGCCCCAGCATTTT. Complete variable domain (other parts from reference TRBV18 and TRBJ1-5): NAGVMQNPRHLVRRRGQEARLRCSPMKGHSHVYWYRQLPEEGLKFMVYLQKENIIDESGMPKERFSAEFPKEGPSILRIQQVVRGDSAAYFCASSRGQGQGQPQHFGDGTRLSIL.

The chain is built from TRBV2 and TRBJ1-4, with TRBD1 matching over 10 bases. This CDR3 has 13 amino acids. The J segment lost 8 bases and the V segment lost 10 bases, leaving 7 bases of the junction unmatched. Germline CDR1 reads SNHLY; CDR2 reads FYNNEI. DNA of the CDR3: TGTGCCAAAAGGACAGGGGGAGGCGAAAAACTGTTTTTT. As protein: CAKRTGGGEKLFF.

CDR3 in DNA: TGTGCCAGCAGTTTAGGTCTGGACAGTGAGCAGTTCTTC. Protein: CASSLGLDSEQFF. The chain recombines TRBV12-3 or TRBV12-4 with TRBJ2-1, with D perhaps TRBD1 (6 bases). V lost 1 base to trimming and J lost 9 bases, with 10 bases between them. The CDR3 is 13 residues long.

The CDR3 bases are TGTGCCAGTAGTATAGGGCTGGCGGGGTCACCCCTCCACTTT. The encoded protein is CASSIGLAGSPLHF. The chain joins TRBV19 to TRBJ1-6; D gene uncertain. V was trimmed by 1 base and J by 10 bases, leaving 11 bases between them. Per the germline V gene, CDR1 is LNHDA and CDR2 is SQIVND (reference sequence). This CDR3 contains 14 residues.

The V call is TRBV6-5, the J call TRBJ1-1, with 11 bases identical to TRBD1. Trimming took 6 bases from V and 5 from J; bases not matched to a gene: 2. This CDR3 spans 13 amino acids. Germline CDR1 MNHEY, CDR2 SVGAGI. The CDR3 sequence is CASSGQGATEAFF. The CDR3 region has the DNA TGTGCCAGCAGCGGACAGGGGGCGACTGAAGCTTTCTTT.

The chain carries TRBV28 and TRBJ1-6; TRBD1 aligns across 7 bases. The CDR3 loop spans 14 amino acids. Per germline, CDR1 MDHEN and CDR2 SYDVKM. With 7 bases clipped from V and 7 bases from J, the junction kept 7 bases outside the gene matches. The chain's CDR3 is CASIPGQRNSPLHF. The CDR3 nucleotides are TGTGCCAGCATTCCGGGACAGAGAAATTCACCCCTCCACTTT.

CDR3 sequence reads: CAISGGRSTDTQYF. The DNA of the CDR3 is TGTGCCATCAGCGGCGGGAGAAGCACAGATACGCAGTATTTT. This chain joins TRBV10-3 and TRBJ2-3, with TRBD2 matching over 7 bases. There are 14 residues in the CDR3. The V segment lost 6 bases and the J segment 0 bases; nucleotides outside the gene matches: 3. CDR1 is ENHRY, CDR2 SYGVKD, per germline.

The rearrangement links TRBV5-5 to TRBJ1-4, with 7 nucleotides matching TRBD1. V shed 4 bases, J shed 9 bases, and the junction held 6 bases outside the gene matches. Germline values: CDR1 SGHKS, CDR2 YYEKEE (reference sequence). The CDR3 is 13 residues long. CDR3 sequence reads: CASSPTGTQKLFF. For the CDR3, the DNA is TGTGCCAGCAGCCCGACAGGGACGCAAAAACTGTTTTTT.

V gene TRBV4-1 combines with J gene TRBJ1-2; D is uncertain. The ends were cut back, 0 bases at V and 2 bases at J, with 13 bases in the middle. The length of the CDR3 is 16 residues. The germline gives CDR1 MGHRA, CDR2 YSYEKL. CDR3 nucleotide sequence: TGCGCCAGCAGCCAAGATCGTGGCAGAGGAAACTATGGCTACACCTTC. Protein product: CASSQDRGRGNYGYTF.

This clone turned up a few times. The chain combines TRBV4-3 with TRBJ2-2; 8 bases map to TRBD2. V shed 4 bases and J 7 bases; nucleotides not matched to a gene: 14. The CDR3 has 17 residues. Germline values: CDR1 LGHNA, CDR2 YSLEER. CDR3 nucleotides: TGCGCCAGCAGCCCATTAACGGGAGCGGGGGAGGTCGGGGAGCTGTTTTTT. This codes for CASSPLTGAGEVGELFF.

The genes are TRBV20-1 and TRBJ1-1, with D maybe TRBD1 (6 bases). Trimming took off 3 bases at V and 5 bases at J, with 13 bases between the two ends. CDR1 and CDR2 (germline): DFQATT, SNEGSKA (reference sequence). The CDR3 loop spans 13 amino acids. CDR3 sequence: CSASAQGNTEAFF. The CDR3, as DNA: TGCAGTGCTAGTGCCCAGGGGAATACTGAAGCTTTCTTT.

The chain combines TRBV9 with TRBJ1-4, with D tentatively TRBD1 (6 bases). Looked up from germline, CDR1 is SGDLS and CDR2 is YYNGEE. V was shortened by 0 bases and J by 3 bases, with 9 bases between the two germline ends. This CDR3 spans 15 amino acids. The CDR3 DNA reads as TGTGCCAGCAGCGTAGGCAGGGGAGCTAATGAAAAACTGTTTTTT. As protein: CASSVGRGANEKLFF.

V and J are TRBV12-3 or TRBV12-4 and TRBJ1-1; D not certain. This CDR3 has 12 amino acids. V was pared by 3 bases and J by 5 bases, with 7 bases between. CDR3 bases: TGTGCCAGCAGTTTGAGGAGGACTGAAGCTTTCTTT. It is translated as CASSLRRTEAFF.

This sequence joins TRBV7-6 and TRBJ1-1; perhaps TRBD1 as D (6 bases). The CDR3 length is 15 residues. V was pared by 1 base and J by 0 bases, with 9 bases between. The germline CDR1 and CDR2 sequences are SGHVS and FNYEAQ. This CDR3 reads CASSLGAGVNTEAFF. CDR3 DNA: TGTGCCAGCAGCTTAGGGGCAGGGGTGAACACTGAAGCTTTCTTT. Full variable domain (remainder filled in from reference TRBV7-6 and TRBJ1-1): GAGVSQSPRYKVTKRGQDVALRCDPISGHVSLYWYRQALGQGPEFLTYFNYEAQQDKSGLPNDRFSAERPEGSISTLTIQRTEQRDSAMYRCASSLGAGVNTEAFFGQGTRLTVV.

This chain connects TRBV12-5 to TRBJ1-4; TRBD1 aligns across 7 bases. In germline, CDR1 is LGHNT, CDR2 FRNRAP. With V trimmed by 6 bases and J by 5 bases, 6 bases remained unmatched. This CDR3 has 14 residues. For the CDR3, the DNA is TGTGCTAGTGGCTCCGGGACAGAGAATGAAAAACTGTTTTTT. It translates to CASGSGTENEKLFF.

The rearrangement uses TRBV27 and TRBJ2-3; possibly TRBD2 for D (6 bases). The germline CDR1 and CDR2 sequences are MNHEY and SMNVEV (reference sequence). This CDR3 has 14 amino acids. Trimming stripped 2 bases from V and 8 bases from J, with 14 bases between. CDR3 bases: TGTGCCAGCAGTTTACAGTCAAATAGCGGTACGCAGTATTTT. Translated: CASSLQSNSGTQYF.

This clone has only a few counts. The rearrangement links TRBV7-2 to TRBJ1-1; TRBD1 is a possible D gene (5 bases). The V end lost 6 bases, the J end lost 5 bases, and 19 bases lay between the germline ends. The CDR3 runs 15 residues. From germline, CDR1 is SGHTA and CDR2 FQGNSA. CDR3 residues: CASRQNRILGTEAFF. The CDR3 region has the DNA TGTGCCAGCAGGCAAAACAGGATCCTCGGGACTGAAGCTTTCTTT.

On this clone: A much larger clone lies one base from this, so it may be a read error. V and J are TRBV7-9 and TRBJ1-1; D ambiguous. Trimming left V 4 bases short and J 3 bases short, with 3 bases between. From germline, CDR1 is SEHNR and CDR2 FQNEAQ (reference sequence). The CDR3 is made up of 11 amino acids. The DNA for the CDR3 is TGTGCCAGCAGCTCCGACACTGAAGCTTTCTTT. This translates into CASSSDTEAFF. The full variable domain, completed using reference TRBV7-9 and TRBJ1-1, is DTGVSQNPRHKITKRGQNVTFRCDPISEHNRLYWYRQTLGQGPEFLTYFQNEAQLEKSRLLSDRFSAERPKGSFSTLEIQRTEQGDSAMYLCASSSDTEAFFGQGTRLTVV.

This sequence joins TRBV16 and TRBJ2-1; maybe TRBD2 (5 bases). Germline values: CDR1 KGHSY, CDR2 FQNENV. This CDR3 spans 16 amino acids. The germline V and J ends were trimmed by 0 bases and 2 bases, with 11 bases remaining between them. This CDR3 reads CASSQSSRVAYNEQFF. In DNA, the CDR3 is TGTGCCAGCAGCCAATCGTCGAGGGTGGCCTACAATGAGCAGTTCTTC.

The chain joins TRBV20-1 to TRBJ2-7; D uncertain. The V end lost 0 bases, the J end lost 4 bases, and 4 bases lay between the germline ends. Germline lookup yields CDR1 DFQATT and CDR2 SNEGSKA (reference sequence). This CDR3 is built from 11 residues. The CDR3: CSARDLYEQYF. The CDR3 DNA reads TGCAGTGCTAGAGATCTATACGAGCAGTACTTC.